This entry lists 8 T cell receptor beta chains sequenced from one sample in a study of blood T cell repertoires in COVID-19. The method was immunoSEQ multiplex PCR; TCRdb's version includes in-frame clones alone and lacks a portion of them. The sample lists about 58,000 clones; around 91% were seen once. Input material: peripheral blood. The receptors derive from a woman aged 55-69 years with active COVID-19.

The rearrangement joins TRBV7-9 to TRBJ1-1, with D possibly TRBD1 on 6 matching bases. The germline V gene encodes CDR1 SEHNR and CDR2 FQNEAQ (reference sequence). Trimming took 1 base from V and 0 from J, leaving 9 bases between them. The CDR3 sequence is 15 residues long. In DNA form, the CDR3 reads TGTGCCAGCAGCTTAGACGGACAGATGAACACTGAAGCTTTCTTT. Translation: CASSLDGQMNTEAFF.

The rearrangement joins TRBV2 to TRBJ1-1; 8 bases fit TRBD1. J was trimmed by 2 bases and V by 6 bases; bases with no gene match: 11. CDR1 and CDR2 (germline): SNHLY, FYNNEI. The CDR3 extends over 16 amino acids. In DNA, the CDR3 is TGTGCCAGCAGGTCGACAGGGGCCGCAACTAACACTGAAGCTTTCTTT. It yields the protein CASRSTGAATNTEAFF.

This clone has at least ten counts. This chain links TRBV25-1 with TRBJ1-5; D may be TRBD1 (5 bases). CDR1 is MGHDK and CDR2 is SYGVNS in the germline V gene. V lost 6 bases to trimming and J lost 6 bases, with 15 bases between them. The CDR3 contains 14 residues. The CDR3 DNA is TGTGCCAGCAGAGAAACAGGTTCTGGTCAGCCCCAGCATTTT. Amino acid sequence: CASRETGSGQPQHF.

V usage is TRBV6-4 and J usage is TRBJ2-2; the D gene is possibly TRBD1 (6 bases). The V gene lost 2 bases and the J gene lost 2 bases, with 12 bases spanning the gap. Germline V gene lookup returns CDR1 MRHNA and CDR2 SNTAGT. The CDR3 length is 16 residues. The CDR3 sequence is CASSDPGEINTGELFF. DNA for the CDR3: TGTGCCAGCAGTGACCCAGGGGAAATAAACACCGGGGAGCTGTTTTTT.

V is TRBV5-1 and J is TRBJ2-3, with D perhaps TRBD1 (5 bases). Trimming left V 4 bases short and J 2 bases short, with 20 bases between. The CDR3 extends over 17 amino acids. Germline lookup yields CDR1 SGHRS and CDR2 YFSETQ. The CDR3 DNA reads TGCGCCAGCAGCCTGGCCATCAGGACACCTCCCACAGATACGCAGTATTTT. Its protein product is CASSLAIRTPPTDTQYF.

The rearrangement links TRBV5-6 to TRBJ1-2; 7 bases match TRBD1. V lost 4 bases and J lost 10; bases outside the gene matches: 13. The CDR3 consists of 14 residues. Germline V gives CDR1 SGHDT, CDR2 YYEEEE. This CDR3 is CASSLQGLRRDYTF. The CDR3 DNA is TGTGCCAGCAGCCTACAGGGGTTGAGGAGGGACTACACCTTC.

The chain is built from TRBV11-2 and TRBJ2-3; 11 bases match TRBD2. Germline loops: CDR1 SGHAT, CDR2 FQNNGV. V was clipped by 6 bases and J by 0 bases; unmatched bases: 14. The CDR3 is made up of 19 amino acids. Here the CDR3 reads CASSPVTSGVSSSTDTQYF. In DNA, the CDR3 is TGTGCCAGCAGTCCAGTGACTAGCGGGGTGTCCTCTAGCACAGATACGCAGTATTTT.

This clone was detected a few times. The chain links TRBV6-4 to TRBJ1-2, with 8 bases lining up with TRBD1. V shed 4 bases, J shed 8 bases, and the junction held 12 bases outside the gene matches. Germline CDR1 reads MRHNA; CDR2 reads SNTAGT. There are 15 residues in the CDR3. As DNA, the CDR3 is TGTGCCAGCAGTGCCTCCGCGACAGGGGAAGGAGGCTACACCTTC. As protein: CASSASATGEGGYTF.